This T cell receptor (beta chain) originates from a study of blood T cells in healthy people across ages. The study's findings and limits: Unknown donor CMV status possibly confounded expanded clonotype changes.

Together with a sample-barcoded 5' primer, a J-beta primer mix was included in a second PCR lasting roughly 6 to 12 cycles. All cDNA molecules were each tagged by a template-switch adaptor with 12 random nucleotides. MiXCR was run by TCRdb on the 5' RACE reads, yielding one entry per CDR3 protein. The sample has fewer than 700,000 distinct CDR3 sequences, around 48% seen once. This CDR3 is 14 amino acids long. V gave up 10 bases and J gave up 1 base, with 16 bases separating them. Germline V gives CDR1 ENHRY, CDR2 SYGVKD. This clonotype was seen only a few times. Its target is unknown. The sample providers were healthy Caucasian people from Russia, aged roughly 6 to 90.

The sequenced sample consisted of blood. The TCR comes from a man older than 75 in good health. The chain combines TRBV10-3 with TRBJ1-1; D might be TRBD1 (6 bases). CDR3 in DNA: TGTGCCACGAACCTCCGGGACACGAACACTGAAGCTTTCTTT. Its translation: CATNLRDTNTEAFF.